The TCR beta chain described here comes from a study of OX40 agonist ivuxolimab in advanced cancers. The assay was immunoSEQ multiplex PCR, and TCRdb's table has in-frame clones only and misses some. The sample records more than 60,000 clones, around 83% being singletons. Looked up from germline, CDR1 is SGHTA and CDR2 is FQGTGA. The CDR3 runs 15 residues. The trim removed 5 bases at V and 0 bases at J, leaving 4 bases unmatched. This clone occurred a few times. The TCR comes from an adult with an advanced solid tumor such as melanoma, head and neck, liver or kidney cancer. The specimen comprised CD4+ or CD8+ T cells sorted from blood, sampled in a trial of the OX40 agonist ivuxolimab. The V and J genes are TRBV7-3 and TRBJ2-7, with 10 bases fitting TRBD1. The CDR3 DNA reads TGTGCCAGCAGCCTTGACAGGGGGCGCTCCTACGAGCAGTACTTC. Translated: CASSLDRGRSYEQYF.